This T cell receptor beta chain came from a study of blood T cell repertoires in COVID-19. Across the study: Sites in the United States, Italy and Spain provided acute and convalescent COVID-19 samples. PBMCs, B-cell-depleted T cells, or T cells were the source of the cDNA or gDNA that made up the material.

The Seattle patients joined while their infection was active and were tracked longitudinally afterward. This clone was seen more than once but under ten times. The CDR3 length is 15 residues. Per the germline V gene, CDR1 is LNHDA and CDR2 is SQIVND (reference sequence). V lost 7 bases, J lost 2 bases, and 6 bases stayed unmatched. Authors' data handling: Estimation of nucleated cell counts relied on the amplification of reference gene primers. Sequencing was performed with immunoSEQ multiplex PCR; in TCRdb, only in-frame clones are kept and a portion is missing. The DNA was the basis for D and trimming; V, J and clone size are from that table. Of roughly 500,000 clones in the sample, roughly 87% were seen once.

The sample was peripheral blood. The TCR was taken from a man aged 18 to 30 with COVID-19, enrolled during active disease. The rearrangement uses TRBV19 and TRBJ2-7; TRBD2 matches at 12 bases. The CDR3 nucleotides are TGTGCCAGTACCGACCGGACTAGCGGGGCCTACGAGCAGTACTTC. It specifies CASTDRTSGAYEQYF.